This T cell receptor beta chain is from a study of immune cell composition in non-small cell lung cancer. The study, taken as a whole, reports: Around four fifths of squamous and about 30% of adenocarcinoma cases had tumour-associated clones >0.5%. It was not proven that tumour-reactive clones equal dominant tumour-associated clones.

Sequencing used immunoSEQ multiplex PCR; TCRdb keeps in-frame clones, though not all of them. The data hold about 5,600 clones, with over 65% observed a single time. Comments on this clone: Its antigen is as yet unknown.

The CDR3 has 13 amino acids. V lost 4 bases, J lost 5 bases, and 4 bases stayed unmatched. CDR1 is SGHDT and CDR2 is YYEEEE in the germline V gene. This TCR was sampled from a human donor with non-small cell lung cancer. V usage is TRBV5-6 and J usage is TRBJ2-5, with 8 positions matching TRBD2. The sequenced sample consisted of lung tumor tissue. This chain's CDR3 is CASSPAGGETQYF. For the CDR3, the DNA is TGTGCCAGCAGCCCGGCGGGAGGTGAGACCCAGTACTTC.